A single sample gave rise to the 28 T cell receptor beta chains below, sequenced in a study of technical replicates of blood from a handful of donors listed by TCRdb under 2017. The method behind the library was the immunoSEQ multiplex PCR assay. The immuneACCESS repertoire file appears here via TCRdb, limited to in-frame rearrangements. These files lack a portion of the clones; in checked studies, under half of the deficit traces to unresolved V genes, and the cause of the others is not known. Present in this sample are about 56,000 clones, almost 95% of which were seen just once. About 4.5% of the sample rests with the top ten. The sample consisted of PBMCs. The source of these receptors is a human donor in good health. Some clones in this sample may be carry-over from other donors' samples.

The V call is TRBV27, the J call TRBJ2-3, with TRBD1 identical over 8 bases. CDR1 and CDR2 from the germline V gene are MNHEY and SMNVEV (reference sequence). This CDR3 comprises 15 residues. With V trimmed by 5 bases and J by 5 bases, 9 bases remained unmatched. The CDR3 protein is CASSNRRGREDTQYF. CDR3 coding DNA: TGTGCCAGCAGTAATCGCAGGGGGCGGGAAGATACGCAGTATTTT.

The chain is built from TRBV5-5 and TRBJ2-3; 13 positions agree with TRBD2. J gave up 2 bases and V 0 bases, and 3 bases lay outside the gene matches. The V gene's germline CDR1 is SGHKS and CDR2 YYEKEE (reference sequence). CDR3 size: 17 residues. CDR3 protein: CASSLGGLAGLTDTQYF. The CDR3 DNA is TGTGCCAGCAGCTTGGGGGGACTAGCGGGGCTCACAGATACGCAGTATTTT. Looking up the rest from reference TRBV5-5 and TRBJ2-3 gives the full variable domain: DAGVTQSPTHLIKTRGQQVTLRCSPISGHKSVSWYQQVLGQGPQFIFQYYEKEERGRGNFPDRFSARQFPNYSSELNVNALLLGDSALYLCASSLGGLAGLTDTQYFGPGTRLTVL.

This chain uses TRBV15 with TRBJ2-7, with 7 bases lining up with TRBD2. Germline CDR1 LNHNV, CDR2 YYDKDF (reference sequence). With 1 base clipped from V and 5 bases from J, the junction kept 5 bases outside the gene matches. This CDR3 has 14 residues. The CDR3 here is CATSRAGGGNEQYF. CDR3 coding DNA: TGTGCCACCAGCAGAGCGGGGGGAGGGAACGAGCAGTACTTC.

This chain links TRBV6-1 with TRBJ2-3; D is unresolved. The CDR3 has 13 amino acids. Trimming removed 2 bases at V and 3 bases at J, with 6 bases between. In germline, CDR1 is MNHNS, CDR2 SASEGT. The CDR3 here is CASSETPTDTQYF. Here the CDR3 DNA reads TGTGCCAGCAGTGAAACACCTACAGATACGCAGTATTTT.

The V call is TRBV6-5, the J call TRBJ2-1; TRBD2 matches at 13 bases. V gave up 5 bases and J gave up 7 bases; unmatched junction bases: 5. The CDR3 consists of 15 residues. CDR1 MNHEY and CDR2 SVGAGI come from the germline V gene. Here the CDR3 reads CASSQGTSGKNEQFF. The CDR3 DNA is TGTGCCAGCAGTCAAGGGACTAGCGGGAAGAATGAGCAGTTCTTC.

The chain carries TRBV7-9 and TRBJ2-7; D is uncertain. Germline values: CDR1 SEHNR, CDR2 FQNEAQ (reference sequence). The CDR3 runs 12 residues. V was pared by 5 bases and J by 7 bases, with 12 bases between. CDR3 nucleotide sequence: TGTGCCAGCAGCACCGCCGGTACGGAGCAGTACTTC. Encoded protein: CASSTAGTEQYF. The variable domain in full, with the rest retrieved from reference TRBV7-9 and TRBJ2-7, is DTGVSQNPRHKITKRGQNVTFRCDPISEHNRLYWYRQTLGQGPEFLTYFQNEAQLEKSRLLSDRFSAERPKGSFSTLEIQRTEQGDSAMYLCASSTAGTEQYFGPGTRLTVT.

This chain joins TRBV7-2 and TRBJ1-3; 7 bases are a match to TRBD1. V dropped 1 base and J dropped 2; count of bases not matched to a gene: 2. The V gene's germline CDR1 is SGHTA and CDR2 FQGNSA. This CDR3 comprises 15 residues. CDR3 coding DNA: TGTGCCAGCAGCTTAGTCACAGGGGCTGGAAACACCATATATTTT. Protein: CASSLVTGAGNTIYF.

In its sample, this clone was seen a few times. V gene TRBV10-3 combines with J gene TRBJ1-5; the match to TRBD1 covers 7 bases. V was clipped by 2 bases and J by 2 bases; unmatched bases: 3. Germline V gives CDR1 ENHRY, CDR2 SYGVKD. This CDR3 contains 15 residues. The CDR3 DNA sequence: TGTGCCATCAGTGAGGGAGGGGGCGGCAATCAGCCCCAGCATTTT. It codes for CAISEGGGGNQPQHF.

The rearrangement joins TRBV4-1 to TRBJ1-2; TRBD1 is a possible D gene (5 bases). Germline loops: CDR1 MGHRA, CDR2 YSYEKL. Trimming pared 4 bases from V and 4 bases from J, leaving 16 bases between. CDR3 length: 15 amino acids. In DNA, the CDR3 is TGCGCCAGCAGCCGGAACAAGACTAGGGGCTATGGCTACACCTTC. Its translation is CASSRNKTRGYGYTF.

The V and J genes are TRBV9 and TRBJ2-2; TRBD2 matches at 11 bases. CDR1 is SGDLS and CDR2 is YYNGEE in the germline V gene. The CDR3 consists of 16 residues. Trimming cost V 3 bases and J 7 bases; bases outside gene matches: 8. The CDR3 loop is CASSGSGRARSGELFF. DNA of the CDR3: TGTGCCAGCAGCGGTAGCGGGAGGGCCAGAAGCGGGGAGCTGTTTTTT.

J is TRBJ2-2 and V is TRBV13, with D unresolved. Germline CDR1 PRHDT, CDR2 FYEKMQ (reference sequence). There are 13 residues in the CDR3. Between the trimmed V and J ends, which lost 0 bases and 10 bases, there was a span of 9 bases. CDR3 nucleotide sequence: TGTGCCAGCAGCTTAGGCCTACCTCAGGAGCTGTTTTTT. It encodes CASSLGLPQELFF.

This clone was counted a single time. The chain combines TRBV4-1 with TRBJ1-1; no definite D call. Trimming removed 6 bases from V and 0 bases from J, with 17 bases in between. This CDR3 contains 16 residues. Germline V gene data show CDR1 as MGHRA and CDR2 as YSYEKL. In DNA form, the CDR3 reads TGCGCCAGCAGGTCACGTCCTCAAGCGATGAACACTGAAGCTTTCTTT. Protein: CASRSRPQAMNTEAFF.

This clone was counted between two and nine times. V is TRBV5-1 and J is TRBJ1-1; D is perhaps TRBD1 (6 bases). The CDR3 totals 14 residues. V was clipped by 3 bases and J by 6 bases, with 15 bases between them. Germline V lookup: CDR1 SGHRS, CDR2 YFSETQ. The DNA for the CDR3 is TGCGCCAGCAGCTCCAAAGTAGGGGGACCTGAAGCTTTCTTT. This sequence encodes CASSSKVGGPEAFF.

The V call is TRBV10-3, the J call TRBJ1-2; D gene uncertain. Germline V CDR1 and CDR2: ENHRY, SYGVKD. V was shortened by 11 bases and J by 3 bases, with 25 bases between the two germline ends. The CDR3 sequence is 16 residues long. The CDR3 nucleotides read TGTGCCCCCTGGGTGGAGGACTTTCTAGGCCACTATGGCTACACCTTC. This gives the protein CAPWVEDFLGHYGYTF.

The rearrangement uses TRBV6-7 and TRBJ2-3; 13 nucleotides align to TRBD2. TRBV6-7 belongs to the ORF category, with a function that is uncertain. This CDR3 has 18 residues. V was pared by 2 bases and J by 7 bases, with 12 bases of the junction left unmatched. CDR3 coding DNA: TGTGCCAGCAGTTACCCGAACTCCGGGACTAGCGGGACTTATACGCAGTATTTT. Its translation: CASSYPNSGTSGTYTQYF.

This chain uses TRBV11-2 with TRBJ2-7; D gene ambiguous. This CDR3 region has 13 residues. In germline, CDR1 is SGHAT, CDR2 FQNNGV. With 3 bases removed from V and 1 base from J, the gap between germline ends came to 7 bases. In nucleotides, the CDR3 is TGTGCCAGCAGCTTTACAGCTTCCTACGAGCAGTACTTC. It yields the protein CASSFTASYEQYF.

CDR3: CASSRAGTASNSPLHF. The CDR3, as DNA: TGTGCCAGCAGCCGGGCTGGGACAGCTAGTAATTCACCCCTCCACTTT. This rearrangement joins TRBV4-2 to TRBJ1-6; 7 bases are a match to TRBD1. The V gene end was trimmed by 4 bases and the J gene end by 6 bases; junction bases not matched to a gene: 9. CDR3 length: 16 residues. CDR1 and CDR2 from the germline V gene are LGHNA and YNFKEQ.

The chain couples TRBV4-1 to TRBJ1-5; unclear D gene. This CDR3 contains 15 residues. Trimming took 0 bases from V and 4 from J, leaving 10 bases between them. Germline CDR1 is MGHRA and CDR2 is YSYEKL. CDR3 region: CASSQDRERNQPQHF. In DNA form, the CDR3 reads TGCGCCAGCAGCCAAGATAGGGAGCGAAATCAGCCCCAGCATTTT.

The V and J genes are TRBV7-6 and TRBJ2-1; 8 nucleotides match TRBD2. Germline CDR1 reads SGHVS; CDR2 reads FNYEAQ. The V and J ends lost 5 bases and 2 bases, in that order; junction bases with no gene match: 8. This CDR3 is built from 16 residues. This CDR3 is CASSPDGGAPYNEQFF. The CDR3 nucleotides are TGTGCCAGCAGCCCGGACGGGGGGGCCCCCTACAATGAGCAGTTCTTC.

This clone was detected once. The chain links TRBV29-1 to TRBJ1-2; D is ambiguous. Germline V lookup: CDR1 SQVTM, CDR2 ANQGSEA. CDR3 length: 13 amino acids. V was cut by 4 bases and J by 6 bases, with 15 bases left in between. The CDR3 DNA reads as TGCAGCGTTGGCCCCCGAGGGATGCATGGCTACACCTTC. Residues: CSVGPRGMHGYTF.

V gene TRBV6-5 combines with J gene TRBJ2-3, with no clear D. Germline V lookup: CDR1 MNHEY, CDR2 SVGAGI. Trimming stripped 6 bases from V and 0 bases from J, with 7 bases between. The CDR3 covers 13 residues. The CDR3 sequence: CASRMTSTDTQYF. DNA for the CDR3: TGTGCCAGCAGGATGACTAGCACAGATACGCAGTATTTT.

The rearrangement joins TRBV5-4 to TRBJ2-2, with TRBD2 matching over 9 bases. Germline CDR1 reads SGHNT; CDR2 reads YYREEE (reference sequence). This CDR3 has 17 amino acids. With V trimmed by 1 base and J by 6 bases, 10 bases remained unmatched. The CDR3 protein is CASSLPGLKRGAGELFF. In DNA, the CDR3 is TGTGCCAGCAGCTTGCCGGGATTGAAGCGGGGGGCCGGGGAGCTGTTTTTT.

On this clone: Since no conserved phenylalanine or tryptophan closes the CDR3, a read error is the likely cause. The DNA is left out, because the CDR3 cannot be placed on it with certainty; the CDR3 is given as TCRdb lists it. J is TRBJ2-6 and V is TRBV5-8; the table's D call TRBD1 went unverified against the DNA. The CDR3 is 10 amino acids in total, end residues counted. Germline V lookup: CDR1 SGHTS, CDR2 YDEGEE. The CDR3 here is CASSLGQSLG.

The V and J genes are TRBV7-9 and TRBJ2-3; TRBD2 is a possible D gene (6 bases). This CDR3 has 15 amino acids. Trimming left V 6 bases short and J 1 base short, with 14 bases between. Per the germline V gene, CDR1 is SEHNR and CDR2 is FQNEAQ (reference sequence). As DNA, the CDR3 is TGTGCCAGCAGAAAAAGCGGGTGGGGCACAGATACGCAGTATTTT. Translating it yields CASRKSGWGTDTQYF.

This chain connects TRBV4-1 to TRBJ2-3, with 14 positions matching TRBD2. Looked up from germline, CDR1 is MGHRA and CDR2 is YSYEKL. V was clipped by 5 bases and J by 4 bases; unmatched bases: 14. The CDR3 covers 19 residues. Written as DNA, the CDR3 is TGCGCCAGCAGCTATAGACTAGCGGGAGGGCCGGTTCTTCCAGATACGCAGTATTTT. It specifies CASSYRLAGGPVLPDTQYF.

The genes are TRBV29-1 and TRBJ1-3; D is uncertain. Per germline, CDR1 SQVTM and CDR2 ANQGSEA. The ends were cut back, 3 bases at V and 8 bases at J, with 8 bases in the middle. This CDR3 comprises 11 residues. The CDR3 is CSVDSGYTIYF. The CDR3 DNA sequence: TGCAGCGTTGATAGCGGTTACACCATATATTTT.

The CDR3, as DNA: TGTGCCAGCAGACTTAACAGGGGGAAGAACACTGAAGCTTTCTTT. This translates into CASRLNRGKNTEAFF. The V and J genes are TRBV6-5 and TRBJ1-1; the match to TRBD1 covers 8 bases. Germline trimming cut 6 bases from V and 1 base from J; bases unmatched to any gene: 7. Germline V gene lookup returns CDR1 MNHEY and CDR2 SVGAGI. This CDR3 is 15 amino acids long.

CDR3 residues: CSAAGRGNEQFF. In nucleotides, the CDR3 is TGCAGCGCCGCGGGGCGGGGCAATGAGCAGTTCTTC. The rearrangement links TRBV29-1 to TRBJ2-1, with a weak D call TRBD2 (6 bases). Germline V gives CDR1 SQVTM, CDR2 ANQGSEA. CDR3 size: 12 residues. Trimming removed 7 bases from V and 6 bases from J, with 13 bases in between.